One and the same sample provided the 21 T cell receptor beta chains below, sequenced in a study of shared clonotypes between healthy human individuals. Using immunoSEQ multiplex PCR, the repertoire was profiled, and TCRdb retains in-frame clones only, with some absent. The sample has some 650,000 clones; 97% are singletons. Sequencing was done on a sample of naive CD4+ T cells sorted from blood. Subset denoted: CD45RA+ positively selected. These receptors were collected from a woman in her 30s in good health.

This clone was observed once. The V call is TRBV2, the J call TRBJ1-2; D might be TRBD1 (5 bases). The CDR3 sequence is 13 residues long. V was cut by 8 bases and J by 4 bases, with 14 bases left in between. Germline-derived CDR1 and CDR2 are SNHLY and FYNNEI. The DNA for the CDR3 is TGTGCCAGCGGCAACAGGAGGGGCTATGGCTACACCTTC. Protein sequence: CASGNRRGYGYTF.

The chain recombines TRBV15 with TRBJ2-1, with 9 nucleotides matching TRBD2. Trimming at V came to 2 bases and at J to 5 bases, leaving 7 bases not matched to a gene. Looked up from germline, CDR1 is LNHNV and CDR2 is YYDKDF (reference sequence). This CDR3 has 16 residues. CDR3 in amino acids: CATSRPRTSVNNEQFF. For the CDR3, the DNA is TGTGCCACCAGCAGACCCAGGACTAGCGTGAACAATGAGCAGTTCTTC.

The gene calls are TRBV28 and TRBJ2-4, with 11 bases aligning to TRBD2. V dropped 3 bases and J dropped 3; count of bases not matched to a gene: 19. This CDR3 is built from 21 residues. Germline V gives CDR1 MDHEN, CDR2 SYDVKM. DNA for the CDR3: TGTGCCAGCAGTTTCCCCCAGACTAGCGGGAAAAGATACATCGGCAAAAACATTCAGTACTTC. This sequence encodes CASSFPQTSGKRYIGKNIQYF.

The chain is built from TRBV7-2 and TRBJ2-5; D unresolved. Germline V gene lookup returns CDR1 SGHTA and CDR2 FQGNSA. The V end lost 7 bases, the J end lost 6 bases, and 9 bases lay between the germline ends. This CDR3 comprises 11 residues. The CDR3 loop is CASTPTQTQYF. CDR3 sequence (DNA): TGTGCCAGCACCCCGACCCAGACCCAGTACTTC.

This chain uses TRBV6-6 with TRBJ2-5; D is possibly TRBD2 (6 bases). The length of the CDR3 is 13 residues. V lost 10 bases and J 4 bases, leaving 16 bases between the germline ends. Germline V lookup: CDR1 MNHNY, CDR2 SVGAGI (reference sequence). This chain's CDR3 is CATQLAVIETQYF. CDR3 nucleotides: TGTGCCACCCAGTTAGCGGTCATAGAGACCCAGTACTTC.

The rearrangement joins TRBV29-1 to TRBJ2-5, with D perhaps TRBD1 (5 bases). V was cut by 8 bases and J by 0 bases, with 13 bases left in between. This CDR3 region has 13 residues. Germline lookup yields CDR1 SQVTM and CDR2 ANQGSEA. Here the CDR3 reads CSSPRGNQETQYF. CDR3 in DNA: TGCAGCTCACCAAGGGGCAACCAAGAGACCCAGTACTTC.

The chain uses TRBV27 and TRBJ1-2, with D possibly being TRBD1 (5 bases). The V gene lost 2 bases and the J gene lost 7 bases, with 17 bases spanning the gap. This CDR3 spans 15 amino acids. Germline loops: CDR1 MNHEY, CDR2 SMNVEV (reference sequence). The CDR3 region has the DNA TGTGCCAGCAGTTTAGCTGGGACCAGTCTCTCTGGCTACACCTTC. This sequence encodes CASSLAGTSLSGYTF.

V is TRBV6-1 and J is TRBJ2-3; D remains unclear. The CDR3 totals 14 residues. Trimming shortened V by 4 bases and J by 6 bases, and 14 bases separated the two germline ends. In germline, CDR1 is MNHNS, CDR2 SASEGT. For the CDR3, the DNA is TGTGCCAGCAGTGTTTTCCCGACTGAGGATACGCAGTATTTT. Translation: CASSVFPTEDTQYF.

The chain recombines TRBV27 with TRBJ2-2, with 10 bases that match TRBD2. Germline V lookup: CDR1 MNHEY, CDR2 SMNVEV (reference sequence). The CDR3 extends over 17 amino acids. Trimming at V came to 5 bases and at J to 6 bases, leaving 12 bases not matched to a gene. The CDR3 DNA is TGTGCCAGCAGTCAGAGCGGGAGGGCTTTTGTTGCCGGGGAGCTGTTTTTT. Its protein is CASSQSGRAFVAGELFF.

This rearrangement joins TRBV28 to TRBJ2-1, with TRBD2 matching over 10 bases. V gave up 3 bases and J gave up 5 bases; unmatched junction bases: 4. Germline loops: CDR1 MDHEN, CDR2 SYDVKM. The CDR3 contains 15 residues. This CDR3 is CASSFSSGSDNEQFF. DNA for the CDR3: TGTGCCAGCAGTTTCTCTAGCGGGAGCGACAATGAGCAGTTCTTC.

The chain employs TRBV6-1 and TRBJ2-2; D possibly corresponds to TRBD2 (5 bases). Between the trimmed V and J ends, which lost 0 bases and 1 base, there was a span of 9 bases. Germline lookup yields CDR1 MNHNS and CDR2 SASEGT. There are 16 residues in the CDR3. CDR3 sequence: CASSEAAGLNTGELFF. The CDR3, as DNA: TGTGCCAGCAGTGAAGCAGCAGGACTGAACACCGGGGAGCTGTTTTTT.

This chain joins TRBV7-9 and TRBJ2-3; TRBD2 matches at 7 bases. The CDR3 covers 14 residues. With V trimmed by 4 bases and J by 2 bases, 3 bases remained unmatched. CDR1 is SEHNR, CDR2 FQNEAQ, per germline (reference sequence). The CDR3 DNA reads TGTGCCAGCAGCTGGACTAGATCCACAGATACGCAGTATTTT. Its protein is CASSWTRSTDTQYF. The complete variable domain, with remaining parts taken from reference TRBV7-9 and TRBJ2-3, reads DTGVSQNPRHKITKRGQNVTFRCDPISEHNRLYWYRQTLGQGPEFLTYFQNEAQLEKSRLLSDRFSAERPKGSFSTLEIQRTEQGDSAMYLCASSWTRSTDTQYFGPGTRLTVL.

V usage is TRBV5-1 and J usage is TRBJ1-2; weak D call: TRBD1 (6 bases). Deletions cut 5 bases from V and 0 bases from J, with 11 bases between. In germline, CDR1 is SGHRS, CDR2 YFSETQ. The CDR3 runs 14 residues. CDR3 residues: CASSPGAPNYGYTF. DNA of the CDR3: TGCGCCAGCAGTCCAGGGGCGCCTAACTATGGCTACACCTTC.

The chain uses TRBV13 and TRBJ1-2; D gene unclear. The CDR3 contains 15 residues. V dropped 6 bases and J dropped 5 bases, with 19 bases sitting between them. CDR1 and CDR2 from the germline V gene are PRHDT and FYEKMQ (reference sequence). CDR3 sequence reads: CASSYGQPGPYGYTF. In DNA form, the CDR3 reads TGTGCCAGCAGTTACGGGCAACCTGGGCCATATGGCTACACCTTC.

The rearrangement joins TRBV28 to TRBJ2-4, with D perhaps matching TRBD1 (5 bases). Germline V CDR1 and CDR2: MDHEN, SYDVKM. Trimming took 0 bases from V and 3 from J, leaving 6 bases between them. This CDR3 contains 14 residues. CDR3 bases: TGTGCCAGCAGTTTATGGGACAACAAAAACATTCAGTACTTC. Translated: CASSLWDNKNIQYF.

The chain employs TRBV5-4 and TRBJ2-5; tentative D call: TRBD1 (5 bases). This CDR3 has 15 amino acids. Deletions cut 4 bases from V and 4 bases from J, with 17 bases between. CDR1 is SGHNT, CDR2 YYREEE, per germline (reference sequence). CDR3 sequence reads: CASSPTQQGSETQYF. The CDR3 region has the DNA TGTGCCAGCAGCCCAACGCAGCAGGGATCAGAGACCCAGTACTTC.

With respect to this clone: A read error may account for a junction end that differs from germline. The gene calls are TRBV27 and TRBJ2-7, with 10 bases identical to TRBD1. Germline V gene lookup returns CDR1 MNHEY and CDR2 SMNVEV (reference sequence). The length of the CDR3 is 12 residues. The CDR3 is CTGQGGNYEQYF. The DNA of the CDR3 is TGCACTGGACAGGGGGGGAACTACGAGCAGTACTTC.

This chain uses TRBV28 with TRBJ2-7; 8 nucleotides line up with TRBD2. V lost 6 bases, J lost 3 bases, and 7 bases stayed unmatched. Per germline, CDR1 MDHEN and CDR2 SYDVKM. CDR3 length: 14 amino acids. The CDR3 sequence is CASSSIGRVYEQYF. CDR3 nucleotides: TGTGCCAGCAGCAGTATCGGGAGGGTCTACGAGCAGTACTTC. Full variable domain (missing parts from reference TRBV28 and TRBJ2-7): DVKVTQSSRYLVKRTGEKVFLECVQDMDHENMFWYRQDPGLGLRLIYFSYDVKMKEKGDIPEGYSVSREKKERFSLILESASTNQTSMYLCASSSIGRVYEQYFGPGTRLTVT.

This clone showed up just once. This chain joins TRBV9 and TRBJ2-7, with TRBD1 matching over 7 bases. V shed 1 base, J shed 2 bases, and the junction held 6 bases outside the gene matches. Germline-derived CDR1 and CDR2 are SGDLS and YYNGEE. The CDR3 contains 15 residues. The CDR3 protein is CASSVTGQAAYEQYF. The DNA for the CDR3 is TGTGCCAGCAGCGTAACCGGACAGGCTGCCTACGAGCAGTACTTC.

In the case of this clone: The same CDR3 can be traced to other DNA sequences in this sample. The rearrangement links TRBV5-1 to TRBJ2-7, with 11 positions matching TRBD2. CDR1 is SGHRS, CDR2 YFSETQ, per germline. The CDR3 consists of 14 residues. The J segment lost 3 bases and the V segment lost 4 bases, leaving 3 bases of the junction unmatched. The CDR3 region has the DNA TGCGCCAGCAGCCCTACTAGCGGGAGCTACGAGCAGTACTTC. Its protein is CASSPTSGSYEQYF.

This clone was detected only once. This chain joins TRBV27 and TRBJ2-1; no firm D call. Per the germline V gene, CDR1 is MNHEY and CDR2 is SMNVEV (reference sequence). This CDR3 is 14 amino acids long. V was clipped by 8 bases and J by 0 bases, with 11 bases between them. This CDR3 reads CASLRPSSYNEQFF. The CDR3 DNA follows: TGTGCCAGCCTCAGGCCGAGCTCCTACAATGAGCAGTTCTTC.